The 29 T cell receptor beta chains below were found in one sample sequenced in a study of blood T cell repertoires in COVID-19 (dated by TCRdb to about 2020). The method was the immunoSEQ multiplex PCR assay. TCRdb mirrors the immuneACCESS table, restricted to in-frame sequences. Some clones are absent from its copies; in checked studies, under half trace to an unresolved V gene, and the reason for the others is unknown. This sample has about 120,000 clones in its table, and around 88% of those were observed once. Together, the top ten hold 0.88% of the sample. Specimen: peripheral blood. Receptors originate from a woman in her forties or fifties with active or convalescent COVID-19.

The rearrangement links TRBV27 to TRBJ2-7, with TRBD2 matching over 13 bases. The V gene's germline CDR1 is MNHEY and CDR2 SMNVEV (reference sequence). The CDR3 has 14 amino acids. Germline trimming cut 3 bases from V and 7 bases from J; bases unmatched to any gene: 3. CDR3 in DNA: TGTGCCAGCAGTTTTGTGGGACTAGCGGGGGAGCAGTACTTC. Amino acid sequence: CASSFVGLAGEQYF.

In this sample, this clone turned up a few times. This chain joins TRBV11-3 and TRBJ2-1, with no clear D. This CDR3 has 15 amino acids. V dropped 1 base and J dropped 7 bases, with 14 bases sitting between them. CDR1 SGHNT and CDR2 YENEEA come from the germline V gene. The CDR3 loop reads CASSLGRPQVNEQFF. In DNA, the CDR3 is TGTGCCAGCAGCTTAGGCCGGCCCCAGGTTAATGAGCAGTTCTTC.

This chain uses TRBV10-1 with TRBJ2-1, with 10 bases that match TRBD2. The V segment lost 6 bases and the J segment 9 bases; nucleotides outside the gene matches: 23. This CDR3 comprises 19 residues. CDR1 and CDR2 from the germline V gene are WNHNN and SYGVQD (reference sequence). As DNA, the CDR3 is TGCGCCAGCAGGTCATCGCTAGCGGGAGATGCCTCCGACACAATTGAGCAGTTCTTC. Protein: CASRSSLAGDASDTIEQFF.

V is TRBV7-2 and J is TRBJ2-7; 11 bases align to TRBD2. The CDR3 contains 15 residues. V was pared by 5 bases and J by 6 bases, with 9 bases of the junction left unmatched. Per germline, CDR1 SGHTA and CDR2 FQGNSA. This CDR3 is CASSQLAGGVGEQYF. The DNA of the CDR3 is TGTGCCAGCAGCCAGTTAGCGGGAGGGGTTGGCGAGCAGTACTTC.

This clone has a single count. The chain is built from TRBV7-9 and TRBJ1-1, with D possibly TRBD1 on 5 matching bases. V gave up 5 bases and J gave up 1 base, with 8 bases separating them. Germline V CDR1 and CDR2: SEHNR, FQNEAQ (reference sequence). The CDR3 contains 13 residues. CDR3 in DNA: TGTGCCAGCAGCAGTACAGGGAACACTGAAGCTTTCTTT. Translated, it gives CASSSTGNTEAFF.

The CDR3: CASSEIRLAGNEQFF. CDR3 nucleotides: TGTGCCAGCAGTGAAATAAGACTAGCGGGGAATGAGCAGTTCTTC. V is TRBV2 and J is TRBJ2-1, with 11 bases identical to TRBD2. This CDR3 is built from 15 residues. Germline V CDR1 and CDR2: SNHLY, FYNNEI. After removal of 2 bases from V and 7 bases from J, the junction contained 4 bases not matched to a gene.

This sequence joins TRBV5-1 and TRBJ1-1; no clear D. The germline V gene encodes CDR1 SGHRS and CDR2 YFSETQ. The CDR3 covers 14 residues. V lost 2 bases, J lost 0 bases, and 8 bases lay in between. The CDR3, as DNA: TGCGCCAGCAGCTTCGACATCATGAACACTGAAGCTTTCTTT. Amino acids: CASSFDIMNTEAFF.

Note on this clone: The sample contains more than one DNA sequence encoding this CDR3. The chain uses TRBV5-1 and TRBJ2-1; 11 bases align to TRBD2. The V segment lost 0 bases and the J segment 6 bases; nucleotides outside the gene matches: 2. The CDR3 has 15 residues. The V gene's germline CDR1 is SGHRS and CDR2 YFSETQ. The CDR3: CASSLVAGGLNEQFF. For the CDR3, the DNA is TGCGCCAGCAGCTTGGTAGCGGGAGGGCTCAATGAGCAGTTCTTC.

This clone was seen once. The chain combines TRBV11-3 with TRBJ2-1; TRBD2 agrees at 11 bases. Per the germline V gene, CDR1 is SGHNT and CDR2 is YENEEA. With V trimmed by 5 bases and J by 5 bases, 8 bases remained unmatched. This CDR3 spans 16 amino acids. The CDR3 sequence: CASSETSGAGNNEQFF. Written as DNA, the CDR3 is TGTGCCAGCAGCGAGACTAGCGGGGCCGGAAACAATGAGCAGTTCTTC.

J is TRBJ2-1 and V is TRBV4-2; TRBD2 agrees at 7 bases. Losses at the gene ends were 0 bases for V and 8 bases for J; bases not matched to a gene: 10. Germline V CDR1 and CDR2: LGHNA, YNFKEQ. The CDR3 runs to 16 residues. The chain's CDR3 is CASSQDGRGGKDEQFF. The CDR3 coding sequence is TGTGCCAGCAGCCAAGATGGGAGGGGTGGTAAAGATGAGCAGTTCTTC.

The chain employs TRBV19 and TRBJ2-7; TRBD2 matches at 8 bases. CDR3 length equals 13 residues. The junction had 5 bases not matched to a gene; V was cut back by 6 bases and J by 4 bases. Germline V gene lookup returns CDR1 LNHDA and CDR2 SQIVND (reference sequence). The CDR3 DNA is TGTGCCAGTAGAGGACCGGGGGGGTACGAGCAGTACTTC. This gives the protein CASRGPGGYEQYF.

This clone was detected once. The CDR3 is CASSYGTVGTEAFF. CDR3 nucleotide sequence: TGTGCCAGCAGTTATGGGACAGTTGGCACTGAAGCTTTCTTT. The rearrangement links TRBV27 to TRBJ1-1; TRBD1 agrees at 7 bases. In germline, CDR1 is MNHEY, CDR2 SMNVEV (reference sequence). The ends lost 4 bases at V and 4 bases at J; junction bases unmatched: 6. The CDR3 has 14 amino acids.

This rearrangement joins TRBV6-5 to TRBJ2-1; the match to TRBD2 covers 7 bases. CDR3 size: 13 residues. Germline-derived CDR1 and CDR2 are MNHEY and SVGAGI. Germline trimming cut 4 bases from V and 8 bases from J; bases unmatched to any gene: 5. The CDR3 protein is CASSFAGDDEQFF. The CDR3 bases are TGTGCCAGCAGTTTTGCGGGAGACGATGAGCAGTTCTTC.

The chain is built from TRBV15 and TRBJ1-5; D is possibly TRBD1 (5 bases). CDR3 length equals 14 residues. Germline V lookup: CDR1 LNHNV, CDR2 YYDKDF (reference sequence). V dropped 3 bases and J dropped 7 bases, with 13 bases sitting between them. CDR3 protein: CATSRGREGQPQHF. For the CDR3, the DNA is TGTGCCACCAGCAGGGGCAGGGAGGGCCAGCCCCAGCATTTT.

This sequence joins TRBV7-2 and TRBJ2-2, with D possibly matching TRBD2 (5 bases). This CDR3 region has 13 residues. V was trimmed by 1 base and J by 7 bases, leaving 7 bases between them. The germline V gene encodes CDR1 SGHTA and CDR2 FQGNSA. CDR3 protein: CASSLVRGGELFF. In DNA form, the CDR3 reads TGTGCCAGCAGCTTAGTACGGGGCGGGGAGCTGTTTTTT.

The chain carries TRBV7-9 and TRBJ1-1, with 7 bases identical to TRBD1. The CDR3 is made up of 14 amino acids. V gave up 1 base and J gave up 5 bases; unmatched junction bases: 4. The germline CDR1 and CDR2 sequences are SEHNR and FQNEAQ (reference sequence). CDR3 residues: CASSLDRGKTEAFF. The CDR3 DNA follows: TGTGCCAGCAGCTTAGACAGGGGAAAGACTGAAGCTTTCTTT.

The V gene is TRBV9, the J gene TRBJ2-1; 7 nucleotides match TRBD2. Germline V gene sequence: CDR1 SGDLS, CDR2 YYNGEE. The length of the CDR3 is 15 residues. With 0 bases clipped from V and 7 bases from J, the junction kept 7 bases outside the gene matches. CDR3 DNA: TGTGCCAGCAGCGTAGTTGGCGGGAGAAGTAATGAGCAGTTCTTC. This codes for CASSVVGGRSNEQFF.

V gene TRBV11-2 combines with J gene TRBJ2-3; no reliable D call. Germline assignment: CDR1 SGHAT and CDR2 FQNNGV. Deletions cut 6 bases from V and 6 bases from J, with 13 bases between. The CDR3 is 13 residues long. CDR3 protein: CASSLTSEDTQYF. The CDR3 DNA follows: TGTGCCAGCAGTTTGACTTCGGAGGATACGCAGTATTTT.

V gene TRBV27 combines with J gene TRBJ2-2; no firm D call. Germline V gene lookup returns CDR1 MNHEY and CDR2 SMNVEV (reference sequence). This CDR3 contains 15 residues. The germline V and J ends were trimmed by 4 bases and 0 bases, with 9 bases remaining between them. CDR3 in amino acids: CASSSPLSNTGELFF. The CDR3 nucleotides are TGTGCCAGCAGTTCCCCCCTTTCGAACACCGGGGAGCTGTTTTTT.

The chain carries TRBV5-1 and TRBJ2-2, with D maybe TRBD1 (6 bases). This CDR3 has 16 amino acids. Germline V gene data show CDR1 as SGHRS and CDR2 as YFSETQ. The V and J ends lost 4 bases and 4 bases respectively, with 17 bases between them. Written as DNA, the CDR3 is TGCGCCAGCAGCCTATCTACAGACAGGACCACCGGGGAGCTGTTTTTT. As protein: CASSLSTDRTTGELFF. The entire variable domain, with the rest obtained from reference TRBV5-1 and TRBJ2-2, is as follows: KAGVTQTPRYLIKTRGQQVTLSCSPISGHRSVSWYQQTPGQGLQFLFEYFSETQRNKGNFPGRFSGRQFSNSRSEMNVSTLELGDSALYLCASSLSTDRTTGELFFGEGSRLTVL.

The rearrangement joins TRBV6-5 to TRBJ2-1; tentatively, D is TRBD1 (6 bases). This CDR3 region has 15 residues. CDR1 and CDR2 from the germline V gene are MNHEY and SVGAGI. V shed 4 bases and J shed 0 bases, with 10 bases lying between them. The CDR3 loop is CASSFRGRSYNEQFF. The CDR3 nucleotides are TGTGCCAGCAGTTTCAGGGGTCGCTCCTACAATGAGCAGTTCTTC.

This chain joins TRBV9 and TRBJ2-5, with D maybe TRBD2 (5 bases). V lost 0 bases, J lost 2 bases, and 14 bases lay in between. The germline gives CDR1 SGDLS, CDR2 YYNGEE. The CDR3 runs 16 residues. The CDR3 spells CASSVGEGWDQETQYF. The CDR3 coding sequence is TGTGCCAGCAGCGTAGGTGAGGGATGGGATCAAGAGACCCAGTACTTC. Complete variable domain (other parts from reference TRBV9 and TRBJ2-5): DSGVTQTPKHLITATGQRVTLRCSPRSGDLSVYWYQQSLDQGLQFLIQYYNGEERAKGNILERFSAQQFPDLHSELNLSSLELGDSALYFCASSVGEGWDQETQYFGPGTRLLVL.

The count of this clone is one. J is TRBJ1-4 and V is TRBV6-5; TRBD1 matches 8 bases. Germline V lookup: CDR1 MNHEY, CDR2 SVGAGI. The CDR3 covers 13 residues. The trim removed 6 bases at V and 8 bases at J, leaving 5 bases unmatched. CDR3 DNA sequence: TGTGCCAGCAGCAGGGGGCGGGAAGAAAAACTGTTTTTT. Its translation: CASSRGREEKLFF.

V and J are TRBV5-1 and TRBJ2-5; no reliable D call. Germline CDR1 SGHRS, CDR2 YFSETQ. The CDR3 spans 12 residues. V was cut by 5 bases and J by 2 bases, with 7 bases left in between. CDR3 DNA sequence: TGCGCCAGCAGACTGATTCAAGAGACCCAGTACTTC. Its protein product is CASRLIQETQYF.

The CDR3 loop reads CASIPESGETQYF. The CDR3 DNA is TGTGCCAGCATCCCCGAGAGCGGGGAGACCCAGTACTTC. V usage is TRBV11-2 and J usage is TRBJ2-5, with D perhaps matching TRBD2 (6 bases). The CDR3 runs to 13 residues. Trimming removed 7 bases from V and 5 bases from J, with 14 bases in between. Germline assignment: CDR1 SGHAT and CDR2 FQNNGV.

The chain has TRBV28 and TRBJ1-6, with D possibly matching TRBD1 (6 bases). CDR1 MDHEN and CDR2 SYDVKM come from the germline V gene. Trimming cost V 6 bases and J 6 bases, with 15 bases left between them. CDR3 length: 15 amino acids. The CDR3 coding sequence is TGTGCCAGCAGATCAACAGGGCCCGTTAATTCACCCCTCCACTTT. It codes for CASRSTGPVNSPLHF.

The chain recombines TRBV6-2 or TRBV6-3 with TRBJ1-2; a possible D gene is TRBD1 (6 bases). Trimming pared 6 bases from V and 3 bases from J, leaving 11 bases between. The germline V gene has CDR1 MNHEY and CDR2 SVGEGT. The CDR3 spans 13 residues. The CDR3 DNA sequence: TGTGCCAGCAGCCAGGACAGCTACTATGGCTACACCTTC. This sequence encodes CASSQDSYYGYTF.

The CDR3 nucleotides read TGTGCCAGCAGCTTAGATATCAGCGCTGAAGCTTTCTTT. This sequence encodes CASSLDISAEAFF. This chain connects TRBV7-2 to TRBJ1-1; no clear D. From germline, CDR1 is SGHTA and CDR2 FQGNSA. The V and J ends lost 1 base and 6 bases respectively, with 9 bases between them. The CDR3 sequence is 13 residues long.

The chain employs TRBV19 and TRBJ2-1; possibly TRBD1 for D (6 bases). Trimming pared 5 bases from V and 3 bases from J, leaving 23 bases between. Per germline, CDR1 LNHDA and CDR2 SQIVND (reference sequence). The CDR3 spans 18 residues. CDR3 sequence: CASSFTTGKGLRYNEQFF. CDR3 DNA: TGTGCCAGTAGTTTCACGACAGGAAAAGGACTCCGCTACAATGAGCAGTTCTTC.